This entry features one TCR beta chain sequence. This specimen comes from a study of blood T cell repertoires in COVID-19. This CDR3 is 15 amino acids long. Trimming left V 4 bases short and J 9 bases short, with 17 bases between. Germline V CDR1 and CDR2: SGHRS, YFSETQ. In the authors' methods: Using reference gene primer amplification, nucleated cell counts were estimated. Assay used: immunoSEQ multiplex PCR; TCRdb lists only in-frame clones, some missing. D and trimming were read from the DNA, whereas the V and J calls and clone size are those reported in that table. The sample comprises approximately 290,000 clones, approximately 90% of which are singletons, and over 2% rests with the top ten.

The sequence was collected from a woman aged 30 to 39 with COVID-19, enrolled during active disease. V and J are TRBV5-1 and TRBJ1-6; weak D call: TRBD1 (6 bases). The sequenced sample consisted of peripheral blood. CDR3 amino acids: CASSPTRGQGSPLHF. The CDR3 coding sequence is TGCGCCAGCAGCCCCACCAGGGGACAAGGTTCACCCCTCCACTTT.